This entry lists 24 T cell receptor beta chains sequenced from one sample in a study of sequential checkpoint blockade in melanoma. Treatment reported: randomized to nivolumab then ipilimumab (arm A) or the reverse (arm B). Measured with immunoSEQ multiplex PCR; TCRdb has only the in-frame clones, and not every one. In the table there are around 18,000 clones, approximately 69% of which are singletons. Sequencing was performed on CD8+ T cells sorted from blood (inferred from file names), taken from a patient given nivolumab and ipilimumab in sequence. The receptors shown here come from a human donor with melanoma.

This clone is deemed medium-sized. The CDR3 region has the DNA TGCGCCAGCAGCCCAAGTGTCCAGGATTACGAGCAGTACTTC. It encodes CASSPSVQDYEQYF. V usage is TRBV4-1 and J usage is TRBJ2-7; D unresolved. The CDR3 consists of 14 residues. The V gene's germline CDR1 is MGHRA and CDR2 YSYEKL. The V gene lost 4 bases and the J gene lost 4 bases, with 14 bases spanning the gap.

V is TRBV7-8 and J is TRBJ2-1, with TRBD2 identical over 10 bases. Germline-derived CDR1 and CDR2 are SGHVS and FQNEAQ. The junction had 12 bases not matched to a gene; V was cut back by 9 bases and J by 7 bases. The length of the CDR3 is 15 residues. The CDR3 loop reads CASISGRAFRNEQFF. CDR3 nucleotides: TGTGCCAGTATCAGCGGGAGGGCCTTTCGGAATGAGCAGTTCTTC.

The chain uses TRBV29-1 and TRBJ2-7; 7 bases line up with TRBD1. This CDR3 is 13 amino acids long. Trimming took 7 bases from V and 2 from J; bases not matched to a gene: 8. Germline V gene sequence: CDR1 SQVTM, CDR2 ANQGSEA. CDR3 DNA: TGCAGCGCCGGACCCGGGACAGCCTACGAGCAGTACTTC. It is translated as CSAGPGTAYEQYF.

This chain joins TRBV9 and TRBJ2-1; weak D call: TRBD1 (6 bases). The length of the CDR3 is 14 residues. Germline V gene sequence: CDR1 SGDLS, CDR2 YYNGEE. Trimming took 3 bases from V and 3 from J, leaving 10 bases between them. CDR3 nucleotides: TGTGCCAGCAGCGCCGCAGGGGACTACAATGAGCAGTTCTTC. The encoded protein is CASSAAGDYNEQFF.

This clone was counted only a few times. The chain couples TRBV6-4 to TRBJ2-2; TRBD1 is a possible D gene (6 bases). The CDR3 totals 15 residues. Germline CDR1 is MRHNA and CDR2 is SNTAGT. Between the trimmed V and J ends, which lost 5 bases and 3 bases, there was a span of 13 bases. The CDR3 here is CASSPLEGDTGELFF. The CDR3 DNA reads as TGTGCCAGCAGTCCCCTAGAGGGGGACACCGGGGAGCTGTTTTTT.

J is TRBJ2-7 and V is TRBV30; 11 bases are shared with TRBD2. J gave up 4 bases and V 8 bases, and 7 bases lay outside the gene matches. This CDR3 contains 13 residues. Germline CDR1 is GTSNPN and CDR2 is SVGIG (reference sequence). The DNA for the CDR3 is TGTGCCGGAGCTCCTAGCGGGAGGTACGAGCAGTACTTC. Encoded protein: CAGAPSGRYEQYF.

The gene calls are TRBV9 and TRBJ1-1; D unresolved. The CDR3 consists of 13 residues. Germline V CDR1 and CDR2: SGDLS, YYNGEE. Trimming removed 3 bases from V and 4 bases from J, with 10 bases in between. CDR3 protein: CASSGGGSTEAFF. The CDR3 DNA follows: TGTGCCAGCAGCGGAGGAGGGAGCACTGAAGCTTTCTTT.

This chain joins TRBV6-1 and TRBJ1-1, with TRBD1 as a possible D gene (6 bases). The germline V gene encodes CDR1 MNHNS and CDR2 SASEGT. The V and J ends lost 6 bases and 3 bases respectively, with 11 bases between them. This CDR3 has 13 amino acids. The CDR3 loop reads CASRRDTYTEAFF. DNA of the CDR3: TGTGCCAGCAGACGGGACACTTACACTGAAGCTTTCTTT.

This clone was counted once. The chain carries TRBV29-1 and TRBJ2-2; D is perhaps TRBD1 (5 bases). This CDR3 has 13 residues. Trimming left V 5 bases short and J 4 bases short, with 11 bases between. Germline values: CDR1 SQVTM, CDR2 ANQGSEA. This chain's CDR3 is CSVQGWGTGELFF. As DNA, the CDR3 is TGCAGCGTTCAGGGCTGGGGCACCGGGGAGCTGTTTTTT.

With respect to this clone: This specimen includes other DNA sequences encoding the same CDR3. This rearrangement joins TRBV28 to TRBJ2-3, with 10 positions matching TRBD2. The CDR3 sequence is 15 residues long. The J segment lost 0 bases and the V segment lost 6 bases, leaving 3 bases of the junction unmatched. Germline V gene sequence: CDR1 MDHEN, CDR2 SYDVKM. In DNA, the CDR3 is TGTGCCAGCAGCCTAGCGGGAGTTAGCACAGATACGCAGTATTTT. This encodes CASSLAGVSTDTQYF. Filled out from reference TRBV28 and TRBJ2-3, the complete variable domain reads DVKVTQSSRYLVKRTGEKVFLECVQDMDHENMFWYRQDPGLGLRLIYFSYDVKMKEKGDIPEGYSVSREKKERFSLILESASTNQTSMYLCASSLAGVSTDTQYFGPGTRLTVL.

By sample share, this clone is medium-sized. This chain joins TRBV4-1 and TRBJ1-4; D perhaps matches TRBD1 (6 bases). The CDR3 has 15 amino acids. Germline assignment: CDR1 MGHRA and CDR2 YSYEKL. The V and J ends lost 5 bases and 6 bases respectively, with 16 bases between them. CDR3 nucleotides: TGCGCCAGCAGCGTTAGGGGGGGGGCTGATGAAAAACTGTTTTTT. It codes for CASSVRGGADEKLFF.

This clone has a single count. The rearrangement links TRBV29-1 to TRBJ2-7, with TRBD2 as a possible D gene (6 bases). The V gene's germline CDR1 is SQVTM and CDR2 ANQGSEA. The CDR3 loop spans 11 amino acids. Trimming cost V 7 bases and J 6 bases, with 13 bases left between them. CDR3 nucleotides: TGCAGCGGCAGGGACTCTGGCGAGCAGTACTTC. It codes for CSGRDSGEQYF.

The chain has TRBV15 and TRBJ1-5, with 12 bases identical to TRBD1. The junction had 8 bases not matched to a gene; V was cut back by 0 bases and J by 5 bases. The CDR3 consists of 18 residues. The V gene's germline CDR1 is LNHNV and CDR2 YYDKDF (reference sequence). The CDR3 coding sequence is TGTGCCACCAGCAGAGATTCCGGGACAGGGGGCGGGTATCAGCCCCAGCATTTT. Protein product: CATSRDSGTGGGYQPQHF.

V and J are TRBV11-3 and TRBJ2-1; D gene uncertain. V lost 0 bases to trimming and J lost 6 bases, with 6 bases between them. Germline values: CDR1 SGHNT, CDR2 YENEEA. This CDR3 has 13 amino acids. Written as DNA, the CDR3 is TGTGCCAGCAGCTTAGAGTCTACCAATGAGCAGTTCTTC. This codes for CASSLESTNEQFF. Drawing the rest from reference TRBV11-3 and TRBJ2-1, the complete variable domain is EAGVVQSPRYKIIEKKQPVAFWCNPISGHNTLYWYLQNLGQGPELLIRYENEEAVDDSQLPKDRFSAERLKGVDSTLKIQPAELGDSAVYLCASSLESTNEQFFGPGTRLTVL.

By proportion, this clone is medium-sized. This chain connects TRBV5-4 to TRBJ2-3, with D maybe TRBD1 (6 bases). The CDR3 covers 16 residues. In germline, CDR1 is SGHNT, CDR2 YYREEE (reference sequence). Trimming stripped 4 bases from V and 6 bases from J, with 21 bases between. The DNA for the CDR3 is TGTGCCAGCAGCCGGATGACAGGCCAAACCGACGATACGCAGTATTTT. Its protein is CASSRMTGQTDDTQYF.

Comment on this clone: A far larger clone is one nucleotide away, so this likely arose from a read error. The chain carries TRBV4-2 and TRBJ1-1, with D uncertain. The CDR3 runs 14 residues. Trimming took 0 bases from V and 6 from J, leaving 11 bases between them. Germline CDR1 LGHNA, CDR2 YNFKEQ. This CDR3 reads CASSQDSAEAEAFF. CDR3 sequence (DNA): TGTGCCAGCAGCCAAGATAGCGCGGAGGCTGAAGCTTTCTTT.

This chain uses TRBV9 with TRBJ1-1; D uncertain. Germline CDR1 and CDR2: SGDLS and YYNGEE. The CDR3 is 13 amino acids. V lost 4 bases and J lost 1, with 8 bases in between. The DNA of the CDR3 is TGTGCCAGCAGCAAGTACGGGAACACTGAAGCTTTCTTT. Translated: CASSKYGNTEAFF.

The chain employs TRBV4-3 and TRBJ1-2; TRBD1 matches 9 bases. V trimming: 0 bases; J trimming: 4 bases; junction bases outside the gene matches: 6. CDR3 size: 16 residues. Germline lookup yields CDR1 LGHNA and CDR2 YSLEER. CDR3 region: CASSQESGTGLYGYTF. CDR3 coding DNA: TGCGCCAGCAGCCAAGAATCCGGGACAGGGCTCTATGGCTACACCTTC.

The rearrangement links TRBV4-2 to TRBJ2-1, with TRBD2 matching 7 bases. The CDR3 is 18 amino acids. Germline lookup yields CDR1 LGHNA and CDR2 YNFKEQ. The V gene end was trimmed by 4 bases and the J gene end by 0 bases; junction bases not matched to a gene: 12. The CDR3 spells CASSRERGRVSSYNEQFF. Here the CDR3 DNA reads TGTGCCAGCAGCCGAGAGCGGGGACGGGTTAGCTCCTACAATGAGCAGTTCTTC.

J is TRBJ2-7 and V is TRBV29-1; 8 positions match TRBD1. The germline CDR1 and CDR2 sequences are SQVTM and ANQGSEA. The CDR3 length is 12 residues. J lost 2 bases, V lost 5 bases, and 2 bases had no gene match. CDR3 amino acids: CSVRQGTYEQYF. CDR3 bases: TGCAGCGTTAGACAGGGGACCTACGAGCAGTACTTC.

The genes are TRBV5-5 and TRBJ1-1, with D unclear. Trimming stripped 0 bases from V and 0 bases from J, with 18 bases between. The CDR3 covers 18 residues. Germline V gene data show CDR1 as SGHKS and CDR2 as YYEKEE (reference sequence). In DNA form, the CDR3 reads TGTGCCAGCAGCTTGGTGGAGCACCCTCTAAGGATGAACACTGAAGCTTTCTTT. It encodes CASSLVEHPLRMNTEAFF.

The chain uses TRBV5-6 and TRBJ2-6; TRBD2 matches at 8 bases. The V gene's germline CDR1 is SGHDT and CDR2 YYEEEE. After removal of 3 bases from V and 0 bases from J, the junction contained 5 bases not matched to a gene. The CDR3 totals 17 residues. CDR3 coding DNA: TGTGCCAGCAGCTCCGGGGGGGCAGTCTCTGGGGCCAACGTCCTGACTTTC. Amino acids: CASSSGGAVSGANVLTF.

The chain recombines TRBV27 with TRBJ2-7, with 8 bases lining up with TRBD1. The CDR3 covers 13 residues. Germline V gene sequence: CDR1 MNHEY, CDR2 SMNVEV (reference sequence). The V gene end was trimmed by 5 bases and the J gene end by 2 bases; junction bases not matched to a gene: 2. CDR3 sequence reads: CASSPGGPYEQYF. The CDR3 DNA reads as TGTGCCAGCAGTCCAGGGGGCCCCTACGAGCAGTACTTC.

A few counts support this clone. The junction departs from germline at one end; a sequencing error may be responsible. J is TRBJ2-2 and V is TRBV5-8; 9 positions match TRBD2. CDR1 is SGHTS, CDR2 YDEGEE, per germline. CDR3 size: 17 residues. The CDR3 coding sequence is TGCGCCAGCAGCCAAGATGGGACTAGCTACGCTTCCGGGGAGCTGTTTTTT. Translated, it gives CASSQDGTSYASGELFF.